The rows below give T cell receptor beta chains drawn from one sample of a study of blood T cell repertoires in COVID-19. The method was immunoSEQ multiplex PCR; TCRdb's version includes in-frame clones alone and lacks a portion of them. The sample has 100,000 or so clones, roughly 89% seen once; the top ten hold roughly 1.9%. Source material: peripheral blood. Every receptor here comes from a woman aged 45-60 years with COVID-19, enrolled during active disease. CDR3s include the opening cysteine and the closing phenylalanine or tryptophan. Each record gives: D gene, clone size, V gene, J gene, CDR3 DNA, CDR3 protein. A D gene is named only where the DNA matches it firmly. Some rows have no size entry. The others give once, few or many, or a class for an expanded clone.

D: NA
size: NA
V: TRBV28
J: TRBJ1-2
DNA: TGTGCCTCACTTAGGGCACAGGCCTATGGCTACACCTTC
CDR3: CASLRAQAYGYTF

D: NA
size: NA
V: TRBV10-3
J: TRBJ1-1
DNA: TGTGCCATCAGTGACAGGTTGAACACTGAAGCTTTCTTT
CDR3: CAISDRLNTEAFF

D: NA
size: NA
V: TRBV7-9
J: TRBJ2-7
DNA: TGTGCCAGCGAACAGGCCCGCGAGCAGTACTTC
CDR3: CASEQAREQYF

D: NA
size: NA
V: TRBV12-3/TRBV12-4
J: TRBJ1-2
DNA: TGTGCCAGCAGTTTAGGAGGGGGATATGGCTACACCTTC
CDR3: CASSLGGGYGYTF

D: NA
size: once
V: TRBV9
J: TRBJ2-2
DNA: TGTGCCAGCAGCGTAGCTGGGGAGCTGTTTTTT
CDR3: CASSVAGELFF

D: TRBD2
size: NA
V: TRBV5-1
J: TRBJ2-1
DNA: TGCGCCAGCAGCTTGGTAACGGGCGGGGGGGCCAATGAGCAGTTCTTC
CDR3: CASSLVTGGGANEQFF

D: NA
size: NA
V: TRBV24-1
J: TRBJ2-1
DNA: TGTGCCACCAGTGATTCCGGACAGCGGGAGCAGTTCTTC
CDR3: CATSDSGQREQFF

D: TRBD1
size: NA
V: TRBV27
J: TRBJ1-1
DNA: TGTGCCAGCAGTCTTCTACAGGGGGCGAACACTGAAGCTTTCTTT
CDR3: CASSLLQGANTEAFF

D: NA
size: NA
V: TRBV6-6
J: TRBJ2-1
DNA: TGTGCCAGCACCTTGGTGGCGGGGAGCTACAATGAGCAGTTCTTC
CDR3: CASTLVAGSYNEQFF

D: NA
size: NA
V: TRBV10-3
J: TRBJ2-3
DNA: TGTGCCATCAGTGAGTCGAAACTAGGCACAGATACGCAGTATTTT
CDR3: CAISESKLGTDTQYF

D: NA
size: once
V: TRBV14
J: TRBJ1-4
DNA: TGTGCCAGCAGCGCCCGCTTGGGCTACGGTGAAAAACTGTTTTTT
CDR3: CASSARLGYGEKLFF

D: NA
size: NA
V: TRBV28
J: TRBJ1-2
DNA: TGTGCCAGCAGTTTGGGGGGTGGCTATGGCTACACCTTC
CDR3: CASSLGGGYGYTF

D: NA
size: NA
V: TRBV19
J: TRBJ2-1
DNA: TGTGCCAGTAGTATCCCTCGGTACAATGAGCAGTTCTTC
CDR3: CASSIPRYNEQFF

D: NA
size: NA
V: TRBV27
J: TRBJ2-2
DNA: TGTGCCAGCAGTCCCGGTGTTAACACCGGGGAGCTGTTTTTT
CDR3: CASSPGVNTGELFF

D: NA
size: once
V: TRBV28
J: TRBJ2-2
DNA: TGTGCCAGCAGTTTCGGGATTAACACCGGGGAGCTGTTTTTT
CDR3: CASSFGINTGELFF

D: NA
size: NA
V: TRBV7-9
J: TRBJ1-1
DNA: TGTGCCAGCAGCTTATTAGGGGCGAACACTGAAGCTTTCTTT
CDR3: CASSLLGANTEAFF

D: TRBD1
size: NA
V: TRBV19
J: TRBJ2-5
DNA: TGTGCCAGTAGATCTACAGGGGGCAAGCAAGAGACCCAGTACTTC
CDR3: CASRSTGGKQETQYF

D: NA
size: NA
V: TRBV28
J: TRBJ2-6
DNA: TGTGCCAGCAGTCAAGGGGGCTCTGGGGCCAACGTCCTGACTTTC
CDR3: CASSQGGSGANVLTF

D: NA
size: NA
V: TRBV11-2
J: TRBJ2-1
DNA: TGTGCCAGCAGCTTAGAGGCTAGCTCCTACAATGAGCAGTTCTTC
CDR3: CASSLEASSYNEQFF

D: NA
size: NA
V: TRBV4-2
J: TRBJ2-7
DNA: TGTGCCAGCAGCCAAGGGGTCCAGGGTAACGAGCAGTACTTC
CDR3: CASSQGVQGNEQYF

D: NA
size: few
V: TRBV7-9
J: TRBJ1-2
DNA: TGTGCCAGCAGCTTTGCAGGGGCCTATGGCTACACCTTC
CDR3: CASSFAGAYGYTF

D: NA
size: NA
V: TRBV12-3/TRBV12-4
J: TRBJ1-2
DNA: TGTGCCAGCAGTTCAGGCAGGGAAGATGGCTACACCTTC
CDR3: CASSSGREDGYTF

D: NA
size: NA
V: TRBV28
J: TRBJ2-7
DNA: TGTGCCAGCAGTTCCCCAGGGAAAGGGGGATACACCTACGAGCAGTACTTC
CDR3: CASSSPGKGGYTYEQYF

D: TRBD1
size: NA
V: TRBV14
J: TRBJ1-1
DNA: TGTGCCAGCAGCCAGTCGGGACAGTGGAACACTGAAGCTTTCTTT
CDR3: CASSQSGQWNTEAFF

D: NA
size: NA
V: TRBV7-9
J: TRBJ1-2
DNA: TGTGCCAGCAGCCCGACATTGGATGGCTACACCTTC
CDR3: CASSPTLDGYTF

D: TRBD2
size: once
V: TRBV11-2
J: TRBJ2-1
DNA: TGTGCCAGCAGCTTGTTGGGGGGGGGACTGAGCAATGAGCAGTTCTTC
CDR3: CASSLLGGGLSNEQFF

D: NA
size: once
V: TRBV5-4
J: TRBJ1-1
DNA: TGTGCCAGCAGCTTGAGGCGGAAGGGAGGAGGGACTGAAGCTTTCTTT
CDR3: CASSLRRKGGGTEAFF

D: NA
size: NA
V: TRBV7-8
J: TRBJ1-4
DNA: TGTGCCAGCAGCTTAATCGCAGGGTGGGGTGAAAAACTGTTTTTT
CDR3: CASSLIAGWGEKLFF

D: TRBD1
size: NA
V: TRBV7-7
J: TRBJ2-2
DNA: TGTGCCAGCAGCACGGACAGGGCCGGGGAGCTGTTTTTT
CDR3: CASSTDRAGELFF

D: NA
size: NA
V: TRBV4-3
J: TRBJ1-2
DNA: TGCGCCAGCAGCCAAGTGGTTACAGGGTTAAATGGCTACACCTTC
CDR3: CASSQVVTGLNGYTF

D: TRBD1
size: NA
V: TRBV9
J: TRBJ1-2
DNA: TGTGCCAGCAGCGTAGCCGTGACAGGGAACGGGGGCTACACCTTC
CDR3: CASSVAVTGNGGYTF

D: NA
size: NA
V: TRBV10-2
J: TRBJ1-5
DNA: TGCGCCAGCAGTGAGGATCTGAAGAGTCAGCCCCAGCATTTT
CDR3: CASSEDLKSQPQHF

D: NA
size: NA
V: TRBV24-1
J: TRBJ2-2
DNA: TGTGCCACCAGGGGTACAGTCACCGGGGAGCTGTTTTTT
CDR3: CATRGTVTGELFF

D: NA
size: NA
V: TRBV10-1
J: TRBJ1-2
DNA: TGCGCCAGCAGTGATTTGAGCTATGGCTACACCTTC
CDR3: CASSDLSYGYTF

D: TRBD2
size: once
V: TRBV3-1/TRBV3-2
J: TRBJ2-5
DNA: TGTGCCAGCAGCCTCGGGACTAGCGGGGGAGGGAAGGAGACCCAGTACTTC
CDR3: CASSLGTSGGGKETQYF

D: NA
size: NA
V: TRBV30
J: TRBJ1-2
DNA: TGTGCCTGGAGTCGCTGGGAGGTCTATGGCTACACCTTC
CDR3: CAWSRWEVYGYTF

D: TRBD2
size: once
V: TRBV9
J: TRBJ2-1
DNA: TGTGCCAGCAGCGTGGGACTAGTTAGTTATGAGCAGTTCTTC
CDR3: CASSVGLVSYEQFF

D: NA
size: NA
V: TRBV28
J: TRBJ2-6
DNA: TGTGCCAGCAGTTTACTCGGCTCTGGGGCCAACGTCCTGACTTTC
CDR3: CASSLLGSGANVLTF

D: NA
size: NA
V: TRBV2
J: TRBJ1-2
DNA: TGTGCCATATTGAACCTTACACGCCCCGCCACTAATGGCTACACCTTC
CDR3: CAILNLTRPATNGYTF

D: NA
size: NA
V: TRBV19
J: TRBJ2-5
DNA: TGTGCCAGTAGTATACGCCAGGGACTCTCCCAAGAGACCCAGTACTTC
CDR3: CASSIRQGLSQETQYF

D: NA
size: NA
V: TRBV5-5
J: TRBJ1-5
DNA: TGTGCCAGCAGCTTGGCCGGGTCGCGCCAGCCCCAGCATTTT
CDR3: CASSLAGSRQPQHF

D: TRBD1
size: NA
V: TRBV11-3
J: TRBJ1-1
DNA: TGTGCCAGCACCGTCCCGGACAGGCCCAACACTGAAGCTTTCTTT
CDR3: CASTVPDRPNTEAFF

D: NA
size: NA
V: TRBV27
J: TRBJ2-6
DNA: TGTGCCAGCAGTCCGTACACCCAGGGTACTGGGGCCAACGTCCTGACTTTC
CDR3: CASSPYTQGTGANVLTF

D: NA
size: NA
V: TRBV12-5
J: TRBJ2-5
DNA: TGTGCTAGCTCGACAGATAAAGAGACCCAGTACTTC
CDR3: CASSTDKETQYF

D: NA
size: NA
V: TRBV5-1
J: TRBJ2-1
DNA: TGCGCCAGCAGCTTGGCCGGAGGGTGGAATGAGCAGTTCTTC
CDR3: CASSLAGGWNEQFF

D: NA
size: NA
V: TRBV4-1
J: TRBJ2-5
DNA: TGCGCCAGCAGCAATAGGCAAGGGGCCGACGAGGAGACCCAGTACTTC
CDR3: CASSNRQGADEETQYF

D: NA
size: NA
V: TRBV21-1
J: TRBJ1-2
DNA: TGTGCCAGCAGCAAAGCAGGAAAGCGGGACAGGGGGAGCGGCTACACCTTC
CDR3: CASSKAGKRDRGSGYTF

D: NA
size: NA
V: TRBV7-6
J: TRBJ2-1
DNA: TGTGCCAGCCGCGGGGCGGGACGTGGTGAGCAGTTCTTC
CDR3: CASRGAGRGEQFF

D: TRBD1
size: NA
V: TRBV5-1
J: TRBJ2-1
DNA: TGCGCCAGCAGCGGGGGACAGGGAGCCTACAATGAGCAGTTCTTC
CDR3: CASSGGQGAYNEQFF

D: NA
size: NA
V: TRBV6-1
J: TRBJ2-1
DNA: TGTGCCAGCAGTGATTACCTCCCCGGGGGGCGGAATGAGCAGTTCTTC
CDR3: CASSDYLPGGRNEQFF

D: NA
size: NA
V: TRBV27
J: TRBJ1-5
DNA: TGTGCCAGCAGTTTAAGCGGAGGCCATCAGCCCCAGCATTTT
CDR3: CASSLSGGHQPQHF

D: NA
size: NA
V: TRBV13
J: TRBJ1-6
DNA: TGTGCCAGCAGCTTTAGTACAGCATATAATTCACCCCTCCACTTT
CDR3: CASSFSTAYNSPLHF

D: TRBD1
size: NA
V: TRBV15
J: TRBJ1-5
DNA: TGTGCCACCAGCAGCGACAGGGGCAGCAATCAGCCCCAGCATTTT
CDR3: CATSSDRGSNQPQHF

D: TRBD1
size: NA
V: TRBV4-1
J: TRBJ1-3
DNA: TGCGCCAGCAAAGGGACAGGTGGTGGAAACACCATATATTTT
CDR3: CASKGTGGGNTIYF